This T cell receptor beta chain appears in the sequencing data of a study of pediatric ulcerative colitis. Overall study results and limits: Rectal pinch biopsies may include blood-derived T cells. Ulcerative colitis patients shared more blood-rectal clones than controls. No controls had the two rectal clonotypes shared by ulcerative colitis patients.

Notes on this clone: Its antigen is not known.

Rectal tissue came from one to two pinch biopsies taken at colonoscopy. Profiled with immunoSEQ multiplex PCR; TCRdb holds only in-frame clones, not every one. Of about 12,000 clones in the sample, roughly three quarters were seen once. The V segment lost 7 bases and the J segment 4 bases; nucleotides outside the gene matches: 10. This CDR3 is built from 14 residues. Germline V CDR1 and CDR2: SGHRS, YFSETQ. The chain is built from TRBV5-1 and TRBJ1-1; TRBD1 matches at 7 bases. The sequenced material came from gut tissue. The receptor's source is a boy aged 10-17 years who was a control in a study of pediatric ulcerative colitis. CDR3 residues: CASGWGQSSTEAFF. Written as DNA, the CDR3 is TGCGCCAGCGGCTGGGGACAGTCGAGCACTGAAGCTTTCTTT.